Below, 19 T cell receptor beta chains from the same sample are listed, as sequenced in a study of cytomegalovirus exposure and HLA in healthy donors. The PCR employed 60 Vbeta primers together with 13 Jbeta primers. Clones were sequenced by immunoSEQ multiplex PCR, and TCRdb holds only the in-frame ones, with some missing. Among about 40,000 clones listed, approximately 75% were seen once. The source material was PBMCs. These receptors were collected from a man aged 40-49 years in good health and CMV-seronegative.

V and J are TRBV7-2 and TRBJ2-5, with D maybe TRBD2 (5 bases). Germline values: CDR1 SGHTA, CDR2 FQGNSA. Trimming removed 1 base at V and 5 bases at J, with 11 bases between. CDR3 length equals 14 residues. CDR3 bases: TGTGCCAGCAGCTTAGAGACTCGCGGGGAGACCCAGTACTTC. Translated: CASSLETRGETQYF. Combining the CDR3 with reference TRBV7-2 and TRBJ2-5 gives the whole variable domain GAGVSQSPSNKVTEKGKDVELRCDPISGHTALYWYRQSLGQGLEFLIYFQGNSAPDKSGLPSDRFSAERTGGSVSTLTIQRTQQEDSAVYLCASSLETRGETQYFGPGTRLLVL.

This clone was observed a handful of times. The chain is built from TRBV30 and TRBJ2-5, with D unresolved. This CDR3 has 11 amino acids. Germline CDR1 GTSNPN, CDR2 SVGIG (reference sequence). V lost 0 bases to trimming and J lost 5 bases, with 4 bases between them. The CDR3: CAWSVQETQYF. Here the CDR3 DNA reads TGTGCCTGGAGTGTACAGGAGACCCAGTACTTC. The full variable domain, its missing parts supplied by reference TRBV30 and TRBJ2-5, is SQTIHQWPATLVQPVGSPLSLECTVEGTSNPNLYWYRQAAGRGLQLLFYSVGIGQISSEVPQNLSASRPQDRQFILSSKKLLLSDSGFYLCAWSVQETQYFGPGTRLLVL.

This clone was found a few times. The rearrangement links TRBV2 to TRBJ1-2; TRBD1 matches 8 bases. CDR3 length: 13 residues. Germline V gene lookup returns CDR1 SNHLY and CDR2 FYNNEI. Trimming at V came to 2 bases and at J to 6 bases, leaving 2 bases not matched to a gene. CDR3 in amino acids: CASSERTGNGYTF. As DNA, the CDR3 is TGTGCCAGCAGTGAACGGACAGGGAATGGCTACACCTTC.

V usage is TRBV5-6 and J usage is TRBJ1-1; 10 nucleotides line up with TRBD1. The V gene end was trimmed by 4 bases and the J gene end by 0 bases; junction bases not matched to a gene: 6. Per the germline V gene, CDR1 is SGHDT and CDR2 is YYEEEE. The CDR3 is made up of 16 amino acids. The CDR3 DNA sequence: TGTGCCAGCAGCCTCTGGACAGGGGGGTTGAACACTGAAGCTTTCTTT. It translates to CASSLWTGGLNTEAFF. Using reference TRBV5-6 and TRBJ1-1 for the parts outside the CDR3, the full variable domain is DAGVTQSPTHLIKTRGQQVTLRCSPKSGHDTVSWYQQALGQGPQFIFQYYEEEERQRGNFPDRFSGHQFPNYSSELNVNALLLGDSALYLCASSLWTGGLNTEAFFGQGTRLTVV.

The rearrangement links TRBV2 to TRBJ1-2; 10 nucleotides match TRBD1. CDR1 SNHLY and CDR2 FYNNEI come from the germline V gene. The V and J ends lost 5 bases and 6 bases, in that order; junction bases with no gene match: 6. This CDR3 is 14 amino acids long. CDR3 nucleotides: TGTGCCAGCAGTCGCGACAGGGGGCTGGATGGCTACACCTTC. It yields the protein CASSRDRGLDGYTF. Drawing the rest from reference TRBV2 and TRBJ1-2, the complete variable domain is EPEVTQTPSHQVTQMGQEVILRCVPISNHLYFYWYRQILGQKVEFLVSFYNNEISEKSEIFDDQFSVERPDGSNFTLKIRSTKLEDSAMYFCASSRDRGLDGYTFGSGTRLTVV.

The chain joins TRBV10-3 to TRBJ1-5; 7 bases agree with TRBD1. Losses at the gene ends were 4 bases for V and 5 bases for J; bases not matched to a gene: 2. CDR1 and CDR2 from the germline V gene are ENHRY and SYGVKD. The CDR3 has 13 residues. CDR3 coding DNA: TGTGCCATCAGTGCAGGGACAGATCAGCCCCAGCATTTT. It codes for CAISAGTDQPQHF.

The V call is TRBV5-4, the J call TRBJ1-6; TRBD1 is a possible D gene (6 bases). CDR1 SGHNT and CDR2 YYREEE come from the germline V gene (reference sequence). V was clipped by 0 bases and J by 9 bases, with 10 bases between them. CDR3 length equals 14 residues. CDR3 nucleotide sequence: TGTGCCAGCAGCTTGGACAGGGAAATTTCACCCCTCCACTTT. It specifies CASSLDREISPLHF.

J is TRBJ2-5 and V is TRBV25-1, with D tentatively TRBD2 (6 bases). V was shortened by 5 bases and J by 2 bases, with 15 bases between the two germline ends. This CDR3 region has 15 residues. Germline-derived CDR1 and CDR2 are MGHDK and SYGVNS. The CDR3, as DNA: TGTGCCAGCAGTTTGGGGGGACTCGCTCAAGAGACCCAGTACTTC. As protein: CASSLGGLAQETQYF.

CDR3 nucleotide sequence: TGTGCCAGTAGTCATATCGGGGGTATGAACACTGAAGCTTTCTTT. This codes for CASSHIGGMNTEAFF. The rearrangement joins TRBV19 to TRBJ1-1; possible D gene TRBD1, 5 bases. With 5 bases removed from V and 0 bases from J, the gap between germline ends came to 13 bases. Germline assignment: CDR1 LNHDA and CDR2 SQIVND (reference sequence). The CDR3 is 15 amino acids.

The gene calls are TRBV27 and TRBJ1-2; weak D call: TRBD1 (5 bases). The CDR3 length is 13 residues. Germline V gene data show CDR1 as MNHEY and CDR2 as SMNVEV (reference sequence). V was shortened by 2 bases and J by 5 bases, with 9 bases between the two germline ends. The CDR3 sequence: CASSLTGVYGYTF. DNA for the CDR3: TGTGCCAGCAGTTTAACAGGCGTATATGGCTACACCTTC.

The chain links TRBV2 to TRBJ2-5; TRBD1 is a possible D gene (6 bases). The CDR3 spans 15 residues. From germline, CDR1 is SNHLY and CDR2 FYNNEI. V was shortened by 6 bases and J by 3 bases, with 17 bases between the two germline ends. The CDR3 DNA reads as TGTGCCAGCAGCCTACAGGGATTTTACGAAGAGACCCAGTACTTC. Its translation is CASSLQGFYEETQYF.

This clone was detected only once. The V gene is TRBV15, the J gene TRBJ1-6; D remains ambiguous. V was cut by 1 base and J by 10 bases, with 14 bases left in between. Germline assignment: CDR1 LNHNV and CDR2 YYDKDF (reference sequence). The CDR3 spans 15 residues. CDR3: CATSRVNPAGSPLHF. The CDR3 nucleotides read TGTGCCACCAGCAGAGTAAATCCGGCAGGATCACCCCTCCACTTT.

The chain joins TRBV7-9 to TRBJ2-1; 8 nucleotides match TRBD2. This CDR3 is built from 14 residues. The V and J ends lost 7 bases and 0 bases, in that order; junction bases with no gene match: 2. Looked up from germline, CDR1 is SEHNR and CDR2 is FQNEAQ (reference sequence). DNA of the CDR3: TGTGCCAGCAAAGCGGGGGCCTCCTACAATGAGCAGTTCTTC. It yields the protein CASKAGASYNEQFF. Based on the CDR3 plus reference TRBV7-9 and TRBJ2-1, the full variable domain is DTGVSQNPRHKITKRGQNVTFRCDPISEHNRLYWYRQTLGQGPEFLTYFQNEAQLEKSRLLSDRFSAERPKGSFSTLEIQRTEQGDSAMYLCASKAGASYNEQFFGPGTRLTVL.

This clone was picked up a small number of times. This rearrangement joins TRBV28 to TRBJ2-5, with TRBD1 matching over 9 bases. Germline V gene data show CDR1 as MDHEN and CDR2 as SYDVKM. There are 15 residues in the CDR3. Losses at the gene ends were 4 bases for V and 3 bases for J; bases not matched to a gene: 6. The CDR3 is CASSSNRGQEETQYF. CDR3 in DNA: TGTGCCAGCAGTTCCAACAGGGGGCAAGAAGAGACCCAGTACTTC.

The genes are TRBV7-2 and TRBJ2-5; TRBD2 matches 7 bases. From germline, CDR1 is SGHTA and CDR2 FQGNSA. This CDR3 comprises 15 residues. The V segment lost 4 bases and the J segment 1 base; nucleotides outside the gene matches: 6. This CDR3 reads CASSSNLAAQETQYF. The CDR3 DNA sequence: TGTGCCAGCAGCTCCAATCTAGCGGCCCAAGAGACCCAGTACTTC.

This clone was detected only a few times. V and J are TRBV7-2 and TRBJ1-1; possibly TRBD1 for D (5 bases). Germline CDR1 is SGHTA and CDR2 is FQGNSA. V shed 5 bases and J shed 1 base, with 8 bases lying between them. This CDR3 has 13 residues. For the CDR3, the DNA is TGTGCCAGCAGCGCGCAGGGGAACACTGAAGCTTTCTTT. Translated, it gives CASSAQGNTEAFF.

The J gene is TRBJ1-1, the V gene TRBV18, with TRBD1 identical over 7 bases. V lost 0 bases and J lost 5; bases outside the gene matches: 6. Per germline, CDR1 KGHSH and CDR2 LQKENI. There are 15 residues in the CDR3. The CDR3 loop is CASSPPSTGRTEAFF. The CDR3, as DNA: TGTGCCAGCTCACCACCGTCGACAGGGAGGACTGAAGCTTTCTTT.

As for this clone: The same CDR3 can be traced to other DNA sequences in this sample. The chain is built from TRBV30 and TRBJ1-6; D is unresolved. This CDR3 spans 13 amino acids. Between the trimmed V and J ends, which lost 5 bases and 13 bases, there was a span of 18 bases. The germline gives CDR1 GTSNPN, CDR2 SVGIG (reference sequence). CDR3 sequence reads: CAWHLIEGSPLHF. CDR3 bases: TGTGCCTGGCACCTCATTGAGGGTTCCCCCCTCCACTTT.

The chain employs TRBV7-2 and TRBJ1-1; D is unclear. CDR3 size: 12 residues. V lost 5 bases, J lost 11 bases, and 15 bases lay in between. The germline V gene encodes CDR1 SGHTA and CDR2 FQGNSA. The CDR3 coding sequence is TGTGCCAGCAGCCCACTTGCTTTGACTGCTTTCTTT. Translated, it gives CASSPLALTAFF.